The clone carrying this TCR beta chain occurred once. Its antigen is unidentified. The data derive from a study of cytomegalovirus exposure and HLA in healthy donors. Study context: The 120 or so validation repertoires and the roughly 680 first-cohort repertoires shared a platform, a later analysis reported. Findings of the study overall: Most TCR sequences proved rare, with some public TCRs found in many donors. In vitro experiments confirmed that three CMV-associated chains were specific for CMV antigens.

The CDR3 loop spans 16 amino acids. Trimming took 4 bases from V and 9 from J; bases not matched to a gene: 14. Looked up from germline, CDR1 is SGHTA and CDR2 is FQGTGA. Clones were sequenced by immunoSEQ multiplex PCR, and TCRdb holds only the in-frame ones, with some missing. The sample includes 60,000 to 85,000 clones, over 95% of them seen just once. The sample consisted of PBMCs. The source of this sequence is a woman aged 18-29 years in good health and CMV-seropositive. The J gene is TRBJ2-1, the V gene TRBV7-3, with 8 bases fitting TRBD2. The CDR3 here is CASSSGAGVSSGEQFF. As DNA, the CDR3 is TGTGCCAGCAGCTCAGGAGCGGGAGTGTCCTCGGGTGAGCAGTTCTTC.